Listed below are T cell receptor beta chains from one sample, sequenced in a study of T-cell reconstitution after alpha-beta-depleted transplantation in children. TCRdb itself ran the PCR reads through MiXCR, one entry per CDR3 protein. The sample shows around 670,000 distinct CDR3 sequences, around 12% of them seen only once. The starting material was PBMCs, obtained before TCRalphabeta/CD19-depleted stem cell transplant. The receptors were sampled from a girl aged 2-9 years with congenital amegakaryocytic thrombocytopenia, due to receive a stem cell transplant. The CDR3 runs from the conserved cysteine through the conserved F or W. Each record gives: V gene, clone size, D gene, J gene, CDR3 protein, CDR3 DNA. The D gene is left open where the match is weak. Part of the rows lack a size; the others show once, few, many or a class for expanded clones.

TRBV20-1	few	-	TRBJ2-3	CSARDEGTSTDTQYF	TGCAGTGCTAGAGATGAGGGAACAAGCACAGATACGCAGTATTTT
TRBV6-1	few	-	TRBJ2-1	CASSVTGFNEQFF	TGTGCCAGCAGCGTTACAGGGTTCAATGAGCAGTTCTTC
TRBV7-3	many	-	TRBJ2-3	CASSFVRVTDTQYF	TGTGCCAGCAGCTTTGTGCGGGTCACAGATACGCAGTATTTT
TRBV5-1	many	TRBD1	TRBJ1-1	CASSWWTGGKGTEAFF	TGCGCCAGCAGCTGGTGGACAGGGGGCAAGGGGACTGAAGCTTTCTTT
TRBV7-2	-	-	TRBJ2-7	CASSSPKGF	TGTGCCAGCAGCTCTCCCAAGGGGTTC
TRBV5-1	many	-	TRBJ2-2	CASSLVASRRLGELFF	TGCGCCAGCAGCTTGGTTGCTAGCCGGAGGCTAGGGGAGCTGTTTTTT
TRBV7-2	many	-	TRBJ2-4	CASSLLAAKNIQYF	TGTGCCAGCAGCTTACTAGCGGCCAAAAACATTCAGTACTTC
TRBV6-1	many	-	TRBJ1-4	CASYNSRGKLTNEKLFF	TGTGCCAGCTATAATAGTAGGGGGAAGCTCACTAATGAAAAACTGTTTTTT
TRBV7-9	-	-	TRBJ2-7	CASSLAYGAYEQYF	TGTGCCAGCAGCTTAGCATACGGAGCCTACGAGCAGTACTTC
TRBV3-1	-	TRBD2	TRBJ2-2	CASSQAGGTGELFF	TGTGCCAGCAGCCAAGCGGGGGGTACCGGGGAGCTGTTTTTT
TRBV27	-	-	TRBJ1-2	CASSPGRRGRSYGYTF	TGTGCCAGCAGTCCTGGCCGGAGGGGCAGGAGCTATGGCTACACCTTC
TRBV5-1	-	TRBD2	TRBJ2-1	CASSTSGGRHNEQFF	TGCGCCAGCAGTACTAGCGGGGGACGTCACAATGAGCAGTTCTTC
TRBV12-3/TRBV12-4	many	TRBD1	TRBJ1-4	CASTLGTVNEKLFF	TGTGCCAGCACCCTCGGGACAGTTAATGAAAAACTGTTTTTT
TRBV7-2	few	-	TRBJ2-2	CASSQLSTGELFF	TGTGCCAGCAGCCAGCTTAGCACCGGGGAGCTGTTTTTT
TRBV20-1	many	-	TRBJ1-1	CSARASVRNTEAFF	TGCAGTGCTAGAGCGTCAGTTAGGAACACTGAAGCTTTCTTT
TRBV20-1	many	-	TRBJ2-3	CSARDLTSTDTQYF	TGCAGTGCTAGAGACCTCACTAGCACAGATACGCAGTATTTT
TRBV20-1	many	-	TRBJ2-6	CSANSDRSSGANVLTF	TGCAGTGCTAATTCGGACCGGTCCTCTGGGGCCAACGTCCTGACTTTC
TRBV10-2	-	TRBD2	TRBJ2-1	CASSLLAGDYNEQFF	TGCGCCAGCAGCCTACTAGCGGGAGACTACAATGAGCAGTTCTTC
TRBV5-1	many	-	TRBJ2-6	CASSLSDLGTNVLTF	TGCGCCAGCAGCTTGAGCGATCTGGGGACCAACGTCCTGACTTTC
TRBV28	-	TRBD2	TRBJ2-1	CASTGTTSFNEQFF	TGTGCCAGCACCGGGACTACCTCTTTCAATGAGCAGTTCTTC
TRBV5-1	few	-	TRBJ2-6	CASSGTQGANVLTF	TGCGCCAGCAGCGGAACCCAGGGGGCCAACGTCCTGACTTTC
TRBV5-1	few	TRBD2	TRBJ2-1	CASSLWRESSYNEQFF	TGCGCCAGCAGCTTATGGCGGGAGAGCTCCTACAATGAGCAGTTCTTC
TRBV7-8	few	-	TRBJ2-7	CASSTTVRAYEQYF	TGTGCCAGCAGCACAACAGTCAGGGCCTACGAGCAGTACTTC
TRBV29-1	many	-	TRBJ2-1	CSVTGSSYNEQFF	TGCAGCGTCACAGGGAGCTCCTACAATGAGCAGTTCTTC
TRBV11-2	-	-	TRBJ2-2	CASSTGWELFF	TGTGCCAGCAGCACTGGGTGGGAGCTGTTTTTT
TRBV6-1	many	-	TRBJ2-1	CASSPGPRALEQFF	TGTGCCAGCAGTCCCGGCCCGCGGGCTCTTGAGCAGTTCTTC
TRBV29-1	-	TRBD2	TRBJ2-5	CSVKTSGGETQYF	TGCAGCGTGAAGACTAGCGGGGGAGAGACCCAGTACTTC
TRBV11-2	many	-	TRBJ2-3	CASSLVNYGASLLDTQYF	TGTGCCAGCAGCTTGGTCAACTATGGGGCTAGTTTATTAGATACGCAGTATTTT
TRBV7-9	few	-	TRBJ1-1	CASSFQPRGTANTEAFF	TGTGCCAGCAGCTTCCAACCTCGCGGTACGGCGAACACTGAAGCTTTCTTT
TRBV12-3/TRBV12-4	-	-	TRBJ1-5	CASSYWGGRGNQPQHF	TGTGCCAGCAGCTATTGGGGGGGCCGCGGCAATCAGCCCCAGCATTTT
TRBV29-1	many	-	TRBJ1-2	CSVEGQPFWGYTF	TGCAGCGTTGAAGGACAGCCCTTCTGGGGCTACACCTTC
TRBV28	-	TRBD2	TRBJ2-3	CASSFVREGGDTQYF	TGTGCCAGCAGTTTCGTCCGGGAGGGTGGCGATACGCAGTATTTT
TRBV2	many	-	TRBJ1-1	CASSQGKAFF	TGTGCCAGCAGTCAGGGGAAAGCTTTCTTT
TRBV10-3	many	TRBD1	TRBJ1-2	CAISGLTGRDFYGYTF	TGTGCCATCAGTGGGTTGACAGGGCGTGATTTCTATGGCTACACCTTC
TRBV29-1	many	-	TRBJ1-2	CSVDGGSVRGGDGYTF	TGCAGCGTTGATGGGGGGTCCGTCCGGGGAGGCGATGGCTACACCTTC
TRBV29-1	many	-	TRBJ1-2	CSVEDYRKDNYGYTF	TGCAGCGTTGAAGATTATAGGAAAGATAACTATGGCTACACCTTC
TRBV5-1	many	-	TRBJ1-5	CASSLEAGLSQPQHF	TGCGCCAGCAGCTTGGAAGCAGGGTTGAGTCAGCCCCAGCATTTT
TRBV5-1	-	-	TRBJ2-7	CASSILGESYEQYF	TGCGCCAGCAGCATTCTAGGGGAGTCCTACGAGCAGTACTTC
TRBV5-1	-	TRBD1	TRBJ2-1	CASTTGQGDNEQFF	TGCGCCAGCACCACGGGACAGGGAGACAATGAGCAGTTCTTC
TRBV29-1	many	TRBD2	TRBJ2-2	CSVEASGSRGTGELFF	TGCAGCGTTGAGGCTAGCGGGAGTAGGGGCACCGGGGAGCTGTTTTTT
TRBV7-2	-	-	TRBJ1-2	CASSLMGPYGYTF	TGTGCCAGCAGCTTAATGGGGCCCTATGGCTACACCTTC
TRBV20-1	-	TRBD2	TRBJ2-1	CSARPSGGDSGNEQFF	TGCAGTGCTAGACCGAGCGGGGGCGACAGCGGGAATGAGCAGTTCTTC
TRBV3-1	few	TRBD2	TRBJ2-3	CASSQVGTSVRGDTQYF	TGTGCCAGCAGCCAAGTGGGGACTAGCGTTAGGGGGGATACGCAGTATTTT
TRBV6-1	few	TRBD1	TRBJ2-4	CASTTGASGNIQYF	TGTGCCAGCACCACAGGGGCCTCCGGAAACATTCAGTACTTC
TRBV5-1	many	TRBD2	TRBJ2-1	CASSLDTGGYNEQFF	TGCGCCAGCAGCTTGGATACGGGAGGCTACAATGAGCAGTTCTTC
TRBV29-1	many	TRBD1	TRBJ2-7	CSTWGTADEQYF	TGCAGCACATGGGGGACAGCTGACGAGCAGTACTTC
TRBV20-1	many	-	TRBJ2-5	CSARFSSAEETQYF	TGCAGTGCTAGGTTCTCTTCTGCGGAAGAGACCCAGTACTTC
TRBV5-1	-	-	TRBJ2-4	CASSTDTEHIQYF	TGCGCCAGCAGCACCGACACAGAGCACATTCAGTACTTC
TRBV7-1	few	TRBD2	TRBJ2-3	CASSSGQGPPGLAGPSTDTQYF	TGTGCCAGCAGCTCCGGACAGGGACCCCCGGGACTAGCGGGACCTAGCACAGATACGCAGTATTTT
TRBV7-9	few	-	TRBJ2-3	CASRGGLQGADTQYF	TGTGCCAGCAGGGGCGGGCTCCAAGGAGCAGATACGCAGTATTTT
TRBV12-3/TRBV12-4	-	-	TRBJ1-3	CASSLVPNSGNTIYF	TGTGCCAGCAGTTTGGTCCCGAACTCTGGAAACACCATATATTTT
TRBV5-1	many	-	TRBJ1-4	CASSLESAENEKLFF	TGCGCCAGCAGCTTGGAATCGGCCGAGAATGAAAAACTGTTTTTT
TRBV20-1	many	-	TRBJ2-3	CSARVLTRTDTQYF	TGCAGTGCTAGGGTACTAACCCGCACAGATACGCAGTATTTT
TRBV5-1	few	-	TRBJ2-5	CASSLLTPGVGGTQYF	TGCGCCAGCAGCTTGCTGACTCCAGGGGTCGGAGGGACCCAGTACTTC
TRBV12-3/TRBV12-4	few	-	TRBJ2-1	CASRMTRFEQFF	TGTGCCAGCAGAATGACTAGATTTGAGCAGTTCTTC
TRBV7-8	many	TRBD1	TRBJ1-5	CASSLVPGQGKHF	TGTGCCAGCAGCCTAGTGCCCGGACAGGGTAAACATTTT
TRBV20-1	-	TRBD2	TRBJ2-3	CSRRRAGGVPDTQYF	TGCAGCCGGAGGAGGGCGGGAGGGGTTCCAGATACGCAGTATTTT
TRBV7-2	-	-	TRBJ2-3	CASSLGMGTQYF	TGTGCCAGCAGCCTGGGTATGGGTACGCAGTATTTT
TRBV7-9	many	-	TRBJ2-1	CASSLRPRWQFF	TGTGCCAGCAGCTTAAGACCTCGGTGGCAGTTCTTC
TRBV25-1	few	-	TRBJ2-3	CASSEYGASGPYF	TGTGCCAGCAGTGAATACGGGGCGTCAGGGCCGTATTTT